The text below deals with one T cell receptor (beta chain). The target of this receptor is not known. Base qualities are not provided; no much larger clone lies one nucleotide away. The cohort was made up of about 670 healthy bone marrow donors. At the time of sampling, all cohort members were nominally healthy, though unrecorded immune exposures were likely present. The donor tested CMV seronegative and was one of the 352 seronegative cohort members. Every donor gave a peripheral blood sample, and the peripheral blood mononuclear cells from that sample were used for TCR beta sequencing. Genomic DNA was extracted from the blood cell samples with the Qiagen DNeasy Blood Extraction Kit. This entry belongs to a study of cytomegalovirus exposure and HLA in healthy donors (dated by TCRdb to 2016 to 2017). The study in broad terms: In an earlier analysis of 587 of the donors, 250 to 350 Gb of sequence data and approximately 120 million unique TCR beta sequences from about 190 million T cells were reported. Approximately 300 gigabases of sequencing data and around 88 million unique TCR sequences made up an early release that covered roughly 670 HLA-typed donors. Among the approximately 400 genotyped donors, 75% to 90% belonged to the genetic ancestry cluster associated with self-reported Caucasian donors. The study aimed to test whether cataloging public T cell receptors could reveal signatures of past pathogen exposure. The study profiled the T cell repertoires of more than 500 subjects by immunosequencing and related them to cytomegalovirus serostatus. In addition to the first cohort of 666 subjects, a separate validation cohort of 120 different subjects was used. The study combined high-throughput TCR immunosequencing, statistical association of individual TCRs with disease status, and machine learning to predict cytomegalovirus infection status. A later analysis re-examined previously published TCR beta repertoires from 600 to 700 donors and added high-resolution HLA genotyping to investigate patterns of TCR occurrence. Rather than drawing on any new phenotypic data, the later analysis identified candidate immune exposures from TCR beta sequences and the way those sequences occurred across donors. In an earlier analysis of 500 to 650 of the donors, high-throughput TCR beta sequencing was used to judge whether each TCR beta V gene segment behaved as functional or pseudogenic. Donor age, sex, ethnicity and CMV serostatus were compiled together with the repertoire data. In a later genetic analysis, genome-wide SNP genotypes for about 65% of the roughly 700 donors were used, and that subset was treated as a discovery cohort. All discovery cohort repertoires had been generated on a single sequencing platform. HLA typing included class I and class II loci at four-digit resolution. Typing coverage differed by locus: A, B, C, DRB1 and DQB1 were typed in about 629-640 donors, DQA1 in approximately 520, DPA1 in some 600, and DPB1 in around 440. A handful of DR-DQ haplotypes were handled as single units for association and clustering because linkage in the cohort was strong. On average, over 200,000 unique TCR beta nucleotide sequences were sequenced per donor among 398 genotyped donors of the cohort, with around 19% of those sequences being non-productive.

The library was generated by the immunoSEQ multiplex PCR assay. For the multiplex PCR, a mixture combining 60 forward primers for TCR Vbeta segments and 13 reverse primers for TCR Jbeta segments was used. The CDR3 region of rearranged TCR beta genes was amplified from genomic DNA with a multiplex PCR assay. The amplified TCR beta libraries were sequenced on the Illumina HiSeq System as 87-base-pair reads. Per the source publication's procedure: A later analysis counted some 80 million unique TCR beta chains across the 650 to 800 repertoires, and some 12 million of these chains were shared by at least two donors. Raw reads were error-corrected and collapsed into unique sequences with a nearest-neighbor algorithm that merged closely related sequences to remove PCR and sequencing errors. V, D and J gene segments were assigned by aligning CDR3 sequences to IMGT reference sequences. For a sequence to be retained, a match of at least six nucleotides to both a V gene segment and a J gene segment was required. A rearrangement was called productive if the CDR3 had no stop codons and remained in frame with V and J, and every other rearrangement was called non-productive. Following IMGT convention, CDR3 was defined as the stretch from the second conserved V-encoded cysteine to the conserved J-encoded phenylalanine. In an earlier analysis of around 600 of the donors, sequences lacking an unambiguous match to a single V gene segment were excluded. In an earlier analysis of around 590 of the donors, a V segment was called functional when productive rearrangements were above 56.7%, and segregating when the standard deviation between donors exceeded 5%. A statistical classification framework was built for diagnosing cytomegalovirus status from the catalog of TCR beta chain sequences. V and J gene assignment, in a later analysis, came from comparing TCR nucleotide sequences with IMGT/GENE-DB human TR gene sequences. Using the TCRdist pipeline, a later analysis assigned CDR3 sequences along with most-parsimonious VDJ recombination scenarios. A later analysis defined each TCR beta chain by its CDR3 amino acid sequence plus V-gene family, and excluded reads lacking a unique V-gene family. A later analysis removed 600 or so highly shared, low-generation-probability nucleotide sequences to deal with suspected cross-contamination and a sequencing artifact. A later analysis calculated a clonal expansion index for each public chain from normalized within-repertoire ranks of inferred template counts. In a later analysis, generation probabilities were computed with a VDJ recombination model fitted to out-of-frame rearrangements, and the resulting probabilities were checked against IGoR. Hypergeometric tests were used in a later analysis to score TCR-TCR, TCR-HLA and TCR-CMV co-occurrence, with a repertoire-size bias correction applied to the TCR pairs. A later analysis estimated false discovery rates by permuting HLA or CMV assignments 20 times. A later analysis grouped co-occurring TCRs with DBSCAN, adding TCRdist sequence similarity when clustering within HLA-allele-positive subsets. Co-occurrence clustering excluded repertoires with fewer than 30,000 or more than 120,000 public chains, plus five with anomalous nucleotide sharing. TCRdb took over this immuneACCESS table, retaining in-frame rearrangements with V and J assigned. Such tables are incomplete; in checked studies, under half of the missing clones stem from an unresolved V gene, and the remainder is unexplained. D and trimming come from the DNA, and the V and J calls and clone size come from that table. For this sample the table gives fewer than 100,000 clones, of which nearly 80% were detected only once. Roughly 6% of the sample belongs to the ten largest clones.

Here is what the overall study found, with its caveats: For the cohort, immune exposure information was limited to CMV serostatus. In a later analysis, HLA-associated TCR beta chains showed more clonal expansion and lower generation probabilities than non-associated chains that were equally common. Assigning TCR associations to individual alleles was difficult when HLA alleles, especially DR and DQ, strongly co-occurred. In the study, about 150 TCR beta chains were listed as associated with cytomegalovirus. The authors suggested that the approach could potentially be generalized to other disease states and immunological phenotypes. A later analysis associated about 17,000 TCR beta sequences with specific HLA alleles at a false discovery rate of 0.05. The 87-base-pair reads could not distinguish some IMGT-functional V segments, including TRBV6-2 and TRBV6-3, so those segments were excluded. Because some donors lacked HLA typing at each locus, the association tests relied only on the typed subset. While some public TCRs were present in many individuals, most TCR sequences turned up only very rarely across donors. The sequencing pipeline was judged likely to have produced a cluster of highly shared sequence variants as a technical artifact. According to a later analysis, most CMV-associated TCR beta chains appeared to be HLA-restricted, and the HLA associations seemed to be driven largely by CMV exposure. Three of the identified cytomegalovirus-associated TCR beta chains were confirmed in vitro to be specific for cytomegalovirus antigens. Roughly uniform sequencing depth across donors was assumed in presence/absence analyses, although this assumption may not hold. Correlated functional status among segregating V segments might be attributable to linkage disequilibrium, but an unknown experimental factor could not be ruled out. Only TCR beta chains were sequenced in this cohort, and the absence of alpha or paired-chain data limited detectable features. In a later analysis, the rate of TCR association differed among HLA loci, with DRB1 alleles having the most associated TCRs and HLA-C alleles having the fewest. A later genetic analysis associated a missense DCLRE1C variant with V-gene and J-gene trimming of TCR beta chains, and an independent cohort replicated the association. Cytomegalovirus status was reported to be diagnosed by the classifier with high specificity and sensitivity in both the original and validation cohorts. Roughly 17 rarely observed V segments, including chromosome 9 orphons, were excluded from the earlier analysis of 550 to 700 of the donors because counts were too low. A further reported finding was that TCR beta sequences accurately predicted the HLA-A and HLA-B alleles for most subjects in the first cohort. Compared with the approximately 670-donor mean, donors in an Asian-associated ancestry cluster had fewer N-insertions in productive TCRs, according to a later genetic analysis. In an earlier analysis of roughly 560 of the donors, most TCR beta V segments were observed in productive rearrangements about 87% or about 30% of the time, broadly matching IMGT annotations. According to a later analysis, parvovirus B19, influenza, CMV and Epstein-Barr virus appeared linked to several top co-occurrence clusters.

The CDR3 runs 14 amino acids, cysteine and phenylalanine included. The DNA shown is the 42-base CDR3, in frame from base 1. Per the germline V gene (reference sequence), LNHNV is the CDR1 and YYDKDF is the CDR2. Relative to germline, V is 0 bases shorter and J is 2 bases shorter, with 8 bases between their ends. The clonotype comes from a female donor in good health and CMV-seronegative. The sample consisted of PBMCs. The V gene is TRBV15 and the J gene is TRBJ2-7, with TRBD1 perhaps the D gene, on 6 matching bases. Read as DNA, the sequence is TGTGCCACCAGCAGAGACAGGGGTCCCTACGAGCAGTACTTC. Translated, it reads CATSRDRGPYEQYF.